Shown below are 20 T cell receptor beta chains from a single sample sequenced in a study of beta chain features in type 1 diabetes. The study reverse transcribed the entire isolated RNA, so it sequenced expressed TCRB transcripts. Clones were read by immunoSEQ multiplex PCR, and TCRdb kept only the in-frame ones, dropping some. This sample has more than 150,000 clones, with 7.5% to 10% found just once. The sample consisted of central memory CD4+ T cells from blood. Every receptor here comes from a woman younger than 30 in good health.

This clone was seen a handful of times. The CDR3 region is CASSLQILSGNTIYF. Here the CDR3 DNA reads TGTGCCAGCTCTCTGCAGATCCTGTCTGGAAACACCATATATTTT. The rearrangement uses TRBV18 and TRBJ1-3; D is unresolved. CDR1 and CDR2 (germline): KGHSH, LQKENI. The CDR3 consists of 15 residues. Between the trimmed V and J ends, which lost 6 bases and 1 base, there was a span of 13 bases.

This clone was counted between two and nine times. The gene calls are TRBV30 and TRBJ2-4, with D perhaps TRBD2 (7 bases). The length of the CDR3 is 13 residues. Germline V lookup: CDR1 GTSNPN, CDR2 SVGIG (reference sequence). V dropped 3 bases and J dropped 8 bases, with 14 bases sitting between them. The CDR3 loop reads CAWRGGARDIQYF. The CDR3 bases are TGTGCCTGGAGAGGGGGGGCAAGGGACATTCAGTACTTC.

This chain uses TRBV7-6 with TRBJ2-1; 16 nucleotides match TRBD2. V lost 5 bases and J lost 9; bases outside the gene matches: 4. This CDR3 contains 15 residues. Germline V lookup: CDR1 SGHVS, CDR2 FNYEAQ. DNA of the CDR3: TGTGCCAGCAGCACGGGACTAGCGGGAGGGGGTGAGCAGTTCTTC. Its protein is CASSTGLAGGGEQFF.

V and J are TRBV2 and TRBJ1-5; TRBD1 might be the D (5 bases). CDR3 length: 13 amino acids. Germline V lookup: CDR1 SNHLY, CDR2 FYNNEI. V was clipped by 5 bases and J by 3 bases, with 8 bases between them. CDR3 in DNA: TGTGCCAGCAGTAGACAGATCAATCAGCCCCAGCATTTT. Translation gives CASSRQINQPQHF.

This chain connects TRBV7-9 to TRBJ2-7; 9 positions agree with TRBD1. V was pared by 5 bases and J by 2 bases, with 7 bases of the junction left unmatched. The CDR3 has 15 residues. Germline V lookup: CDR1 SEHNR, CDR2 FQNEAQ (reference sequence). CDR3 DNA: TGTGCCAGCAGCCCCAGACAGGGGGACCCCTACGAGCAGTACTTC. It yields the protein CASSPRQGDPYEQYF.

The rearrangement links TRBV7-3 to TRBJ2-1, with D maybe TRBD1 (6 bases). This CDR3 contains 14 residues. Germline CDR1 is SGHTA and CDR2 is FQGTGA. V was shortened by 5 bases and J by 4 bases, with 12 bases between the two germline ends. For the CDR3, the DNA is TGTGCCAGCAGCCCCCAGGGGCCTTACAATGAGCAGTTCTTC. Protein sequence: CASSPQGPYNEQFF.

The chain couples TRBV5-1 to TRBJ1-1; TRBD1 matches 7 bases. Trimming cost V 1 base and J 4 bases; bases outside gene matches: 7. In germline, CDR1 is SGHRS, CDR2 YFSETQ. This CDR3 contains 15 residues. This CDR3 is CASSLFDRETTEAFF. The CDR3 coding sequence is TGCGCCAGCAGCTTGTTTGACAGGGAGACCACTGAAGCTTTCTTT.

The rearrangement uses TRBV5-1 and TRBJ1-6; TRBD1 matches 10 bases. With V trimmed by 0 bases and J by 8 bases, 2 bases remained unmatched. The CDR3 covers 15 residues. Germline V gives CDR1 SGHRS, CDR2 YFSETQ. Written as DNA, the CDR3 is TGCGCCAGCAGCTTGGGGGGGACAGGGGATTCACCCCTCCACTTT. Residues: CASSLGGTGDSPLHF.

This clone came up a few times. CDR3 coding DNA: TGTGCCAGCAGTGTACAGGGGCAGGATTCACCCCTCCACTTT. Translation gives CASSVQGQDSPLHF. This chain links TRBV6-1 with TRBJ1-6, with 7 bases aligning to TRBD1. J gave up 8 bases and V 4 bases, and 5 bases lay outside the gene matches. Germline V gene lookup returns CDR1 MNHNS and CDR2 SASEGT. This CDR3 is 14 amino acids long.

CDR3 residues: CASSFPGGNEQYF. The CDR3 DNA follows: TGCGCCAGCAGCTTTCCGGGAGGGAACGAGCAGTACTTC. This rearrangement joins TRBV5-1 to TRBJ2-7; 8 bases fit TRBD2. The CDR3 is 13 residues long. Trimming took 2 bases from V and 5 from J; bases not matched to a gene: 3. Germline CDR1 is SGHRS and CDR2 is YFSETQ.

This chain links TRBV27 with TRBJ2-1, with D maybe TRBD2 (5 bases). CDR3 length: 15 amino acids. With 5 bases removed from V and 2 bases from J, the gap between germline ends came to 13 bases. Germline loops: CDR1 MNHEY, CDR2 SMNVEV (reference sequence). The CDR3 region has the DNA TGTGCCAGCAGTAAAGAGGGATTTGCCTACAATGAGCAGTTCTTC. Residues: CASSKEGFAYNEQFF.

This clone was seen a handful of times. This chain links TRBV14 with TRBJ2-7; 7 bases line up with TRBD1. Trimming removed 4 bases from V and 0 bases from J; junction bases left unmatched: 12. Germline V gene lookup returns CDR1 SGHDN and CDR2 FVKESK. The CDR3 sequence is 17 residues long. Here the CDR3 DNA reads TGTGCCAGCAGCCCGCCCCCGGACAGGCTAATCTCCTACGAGCAGTACTTC. As protein: CASSPPPDRLISYEQYF.

The chain recombines TRBV30 with TRBJ1-1, with 7 bases matching TRBD1. The V gene's germline CDR1 is GTSNPN and CDR2 SVGIG (reference sequence). CDR3 length: 14 residues. J lost 7 bases, V lost 2 bases, and 10 bases had no gene match. The CDR3, as DNA: TGTGCCTGGAGTCGACGGGACAGAATCGGTGAAGCTTTCTTT. It codes for CAWSRRDRIGEAFF.

At least ten counts were recorded for this clone. The chain uses TRBV18 and TRBJ2-2; 10 bases align to TRBD2. CDR1 and CDR2 from the germline V gene are KGHSH and LQKENI. The CDR3 sequence is 17 residues long. J was trimmed by 6 bases and V by 2 bases; bases with no gene match: 9. CDR3 sequence: CASSPGLAGVGAGELFF. DNA for the CDR3: TGTGCCAGCTCACCAGGGCTAGCGGGAGTCGGCGCCGGGGAGCTGTTTTTT.

The V gene is TRBV6-5, the J gene TRBJ2-4; no clear D. This CDR3 comprises 11 residues. Germline loops: CDR1 MNHEY, CDR2 SVGAGI. Trimming left V 9 bases short and J 6 bases short, with 9 bases between. The CDR3: CASQVGNIQYF. The CDR3 DNA is TGTGCCAGTCAGGTCGGAAACATTCAGTACTTC.

A few counts support this clone. This rearrangement joins TRBV7-9 to TRBJ2-5; D is perhaps TRBD1 (5 bases). Looked up from germline, CDR1 is SEHNR and CDR2 is FQNEAQ (reference sequence). The CDR3 spans 14 residues. V lost 3 bases to trimming and J lost 5 bases, with 13 bases between them. CDR3 DNA: TGTGCCAGCAGCTTTTACCGAAGGGGCGAGACCCAGTACTTC. Residues: CASSFYRRGETQYF.

V is TRBV7-9 and J is TRBJ1-5; 7 bases line up with TRBD1. The CDR3 is 16 amino acids. Per germline, CDR1 SEHNR and CDR2 FQNEAQ (reference sequence). Unmatched junction bases numbered 10, after V lost 6 bases and J lost 2 bases. The CDR3 DNA sequence: TGTGCCAGCAGTCCAGACAGGGTAGGTCGCAATCAGCCCCAGCATTTT. Residues: CASSPDRVGRNQPQHF.

This clone came up a few times. The chain employs TRBV5-1 and TRBJ1-2, with D possibly TRBD1 on 6 matching bases. V was cut by 0 bases and J by 4 bases, with 16 bases left in between. CDR3 length: 16 amino acids. The germline gives CDR1 SGHRS, CDR2 YFSETQ. Here the CDR3 reads CASSLDAGAAVYGYTF. The CDR3 nucleotides are TGCGCCAGCAGCTTGGATGCAGGGGCCGCCGTCTATGGCTACACCTTC.

This clone was seen a handful of times. The rearrangement links TRBV14 to TRBJ2-1; 9 bases fit TRBD1. This CDR3 is 17 amino acids long. Trimming removed 2 bases from V and 7 bases from J; junction bases left unmatched: 12. In germline, CDR1 is SGHDN, CDR2 FVKESK. The CDR3 DNA sequence: TGTGCCAGCAGCCAAATAAACAGGGGGCTGGGTCGGAATGAGCAGTTCTTC. It translates to CASSQINRGLGRNEQFF.

The rearrangement uses TRBV6-5 and TRBJ2-1; 8 bases match TRBD2. V shed 7 bases, J shed 8 bases, and the junction held 10 bases outside the gene matches. The CDR3 sequence is 14 residues long. Looked up from germline, CDR1 is MNHEY and CDR2 is SVGAGI. The CDR3 DNA reads as TGTGCCAGCAAGACCCCGGGACTAGTCTATGAGCAGTTCTTC. Translation gives CASKTPGLVYEQFF.